The 23 T cell receptor beta chains presented below share a single source sample, sequenced in a study of Graves' ophthalmopathy and Graves' hyperthyroidism. Transcripts of RNA were the source for amplifying TCR beta CDR3 regions. RT-PCR in the first round used HTBI primers; a second-round multiplex PCR followed. Using its own MiXCR run on the multiplex PCR reads, TCRdb lists one record per CDR3 protein. The sample carries over a million distinct CDR3 sequences, approximately 35% recorded once. The sample taken for sequencing was peripheral blood or thyroid tissue (not recorded which). The origin of the receptors is an adult man with Graves' hyperthyroidism.

The chain links TRBV25-1 to TRBJ2-5; the match to TRBD2 covers 11 bases. CDR1 and CDR2 from the germline V gene are MGHDK and SYGVNS. The J segment lost 3 bases and the V segment lost 4 bases, leaving 7 bases of the junction unmatched. There are 16 residues in the CDR3. The CDR3 sequence: CASSAISGRGKETQYF. As DNA, the CDR3 is TGTGCCAGCAGTGCTATTAGCGGGAGGGGGAAAGAGACCCAGTACTTC.

This clonotype was found a few times. Possible read error: a much larger clone is one base away. The chain combines TRBV10-2 with TRBJ2-7, with a weak D call TRBD1 (6 bases). The germline V gene has CDR1 WSHSY and CDR2 SAAADI. V was cut by 6 bases and J by 6 bases, with 12 bases left in between. The CDR3 has 12 residues. In nucleotides, the CDR3 is TGCGCCAGCAGGCTGGGGGCTGCCGAGCAGTACTTC. It encodes CASRLGAAEQYF.

This clonotype was detected many times. The chain links TRBV4-3 to TRBJ1-2; D not certain. Germline CDR1 reads LGHNA; CDR2 reads YSLEER. The CDR3 extends over 15 amino acids. V was trimmed by 7 bases and J by 2 bases, leaving 17 bases between them. The CDR3: CASTPRRTENYGYTF. CDR3 sequence (DNA): TGCGCCAGCACCCCACGGAGGACGGAAAACTATGGCTACACCTTC.

This clonotype has at least ten counts. The chain has TRBV6-5 and TRBJ1-1; D not certain. Germline CDR1 is MNHEY and CDR2 is SVGAGI. The CDR3 sequence is 13 residues long. The V end lost 6 bases, the J end lost 3 bases, and 11 bases lay between the germline ends. CDR3 bases: TGTGCCAGCAGCCCTGGGGAGGACACTGAAGCTTTCTTT. This encodes CASSPGEDTEAFF.

This clonotype was seen many times. The rearrangement links TRBV24-1 to TRBJ2-2; 7 positions agree with TRBD1. This CDR3 is 16 amino acids long. Germline V lookup: CDR1 KGHDR, CDR2 SFDVKD. V lost 1 base, J lost 2 bases, and 3 bases stayed unmatched. The CDR3, as DNA: TGTGCCACCAGTGATTTCTGGACAGGCAACACCGGGGAGCTGTTTTTT. Protein sequence: CATSDFWTGNTGELFF.

In its sample, this clonotype was seen many times. The genes are TRBV11-2 and TRBJ2-7; possibly TRBD1 for D (6 bases). The V gene lost 1 base and the J gene lost 6 bases, with 19 bases spanning the gap. CDR3 length equals 16 residues. The germline V gene has CDR1 SGHAT and CDR2 FQNNGV. CDR3 coding DNA: TGTGCCAGCAGCTTAGTTACCGGACAGTCGAGGTCCGAGCAGTACTTC. As protein: CASSLVTGQSRSEQYF.

This clonotype was picked up a small number of times. The J gene is TRBJ1-2, the V gene TRBV11-1; 9 positions agree with TRBD1. Germline V lookup: CDR1 SGHAT, CDR2 FQDESV (reference sequence). J lost 4 bases, V lost 6 bases, and 15 bases had no gene match. CDR3 length: 17 residues. CDR3 residues: CASSFSTGTGMFYGYTF. CDR3 bases: TGTGCCAGCAGTTTCTCAACCGGGACAGGGATGTTCTATGGCTACACCTTC.

Concerning this clonotype: A much more abundant neighbour one base away suggests this may be a read error. This sequence joins TRBV9 and TRBJ2-5; 10 bases fit TRBD1. The CDR3 contains 15 residues. Germline CDR1 is SGDLS and CDR2 is YYNGEE. V lost 0 bases to trimming and J lost 4 bases; unmatched junction nucleotides: 3. The DNA of the CDR3 is TGTGCCAGCAGCGTAGCGACAGGGGGCCGAGAGACCCAGTACTTC. Translation gives CASSVATGGRETQYF.

Remarks on this clonotype: Mismatch with germline at one junction end may stem from a read error. The V gene is TRBV7-4, the J gene TRBJ2-7; D gene unclear. Germline V lookup: CDR1 SGHVT, CDR2 SQSDAQ. The CDR3 has 15 amino acids. The CDR3 region is CAGSQVSLGSYEQYF. The CDR3 DNA is TGCGCCGGCAGCCAAGTTAGTTTAGGCAGTTACGAGCAGTACTTC.

The DNA for the CDR3 is TGTGCCACCAGCAGCCGGGACAGCCGCAACAGGGATCAGCCCCAGCATTTT. Amino acids: CATSSRDSRNRDQPQHF. The chain uses TRBV15 and TRBJ1-5; 7 positions agree with TRBD1. CDR1 and CDR2 from the germline V gene are LNHNV and YYDKDF (reference sequence). The CDR3 loop spans 17 amino acids. The junction had 13 bases not matched to a gene; V was cut back by 3 bases and J by 5 bases.

Remarks on this clonotype: Since a much larger clone is just one base distant, this may be a read error. This chain uses TRBV15 with TRBJ2-2; 8 nucleotides line up with TRBD1. From germline, CDR1 is LNHNV and CDR2 YYDKDF (reference sequence). This CDR3 has 16 residues. CDR3 region: CATSKRRTGNTGKLFF. As DNA, the CDR3 is TGTGCCACCAGCAAACGCCGGACAGGGAACACCGGGAAGCTGTTTTTT.

Points on this clonotype: The junction does not match germline at one end; this may be a read error. The V gene is TRBV6-6, the J gene TRBJ2-5; 9 positions agree with TRBD2. Germline V gene sequence: CDR1 MNHNY, CDR2 SVGAGI (reference sequence). This CDR3 comprises 14 residues. The CDR3 DNA follows: TGTGCCAGCAGTTACCTAGCGGGGCAAGAGACCCGGTACTTC. Protein product: CASSYLAGQETRYF.

This rearrangement joins TRBV7-2 to TRBJ2-5; D gene ambiguous. V lost 1 base to trimming and J lost 1 base, with 10 bases between them. This CDR3 has 15 amino acids. Germline assignment: CDR1 SGHTA and CDR2 FQGNSA. The CDR3 nucleotides are TGTGCCAGCAGCTTAGGTGCTAGTCTCCAAGAGACCCAGTACTTC. Amino acids: CASSLGASLQETQYF.

There are a few counts of this clonotype. The chain employs TRBV12-3 or TRBV12-4 and TRBJ1-2, with D possibly matching TRBD1 (6 bases). V was cut by 4 bases and J by 7 bases, with 16 bases left in between. The CDR3 is 14 amino acids. The CDR3 sequence: CASSSQGIVSGYTF. The CDR3 region has the DNA TGTGCCAGCAGTTCTCAGGGGATTGTGAGTGGCTACACCTTC.

This chain connects TRBV24-1 to TRBJ2-5, with D possibly called TRBD1 or TRBD2 (5 bases each). Per germline, CDR1 KGHDR and CDR2 SFDVKD. V was shortened by 1 base and J by 9 bases, with 17 bases between the two germline ends. This CDR3 contains 15 residues. CDR3 protein: CATSDLQDTGEPQYF. CDR3 DNA: TGTGCCACCAGTGATTTACAGGACACCGGGGAGCCCCAGTACTTC.

The chain uses TRBV12-3 or TRBV12-4 and TRBJ2-7; TRBD2 matches at 11 bases. CDR3 length: 16 amino acids. The junction had 6 bases not matched to a gene; V was cut back by 4 bases and J by 1 base. The CDR3: CASSSLGTSGSYEQYF. The DNA for the CDR3 is TGTGCCAGCAGTTCCCTCGGGACTAGCGGTTCCTACGAGCAGTACTTC.

This clonotype was recorded a few times. This chain joins TRBV10-3 and TRBJ1-3; possible D gene TRBD1, 5 bases. This CDR3 region has 18 residues. Trimming removed 3 bases from V and 0 bases from J, with 18 bases in between. The germline V gene encodes CDR1 ENHRY and CDR2 SYGVKD. CDR3 protein: CAISDRGRYENSGNTIYF. CDR3 in DNA: TGTGCCATCAGTGACCGGGGCCGGTATGAAAACTCTGGAAACACCATATATTTT.

The chain carries TRBV12-3 or TRBV12-4 and TRBJ1-4; unclear D gene. The CDR3 is 12 amino acids. V was cut by 4 bases and J by 7 bases, with 7 bases left in between. This CDR3 reads CASSSRAEKLFF. CDR3 bases: TGTGCCAGCAGTTCCCGGGCTGAAAAACTGTTTTTT.

The V gene is TRBV29-1, the J gene TRBJ2-5, with D perhaps assigned TRBD1 or TRBD2 (6 bases each). CDR1 is SQVTM and CDR2 is ANQGSEA in the germline V gene. The CDR3 runs to 14 residues. V gave up 2 bases and J gave up 2 bases, with 12 bases separating them. CDR3 amino acids: CSVERTGRQETQYF. The CDR3 nucleotides read TGCAGCGTTGAAAGAACAGGGAGGCAAGAGACCCAGTACTTC.

The chain joins TRBV10-3 to TRBJ1-2; 7 nucleotides agree with TRBD1. Germline assignment: CDR1 ENHRY and CDR2 SYGVKD. V was clipped by 11 bases and J by 3 bases; unmatched bases: 12. The CDR3 spans 14 residues. CDR3: CAGQDDREDYGYTF. The CDR3, as DNA: TGTGCCGGCCAAGACGACAGGGAGGACTATGGCTACACCTTC.

This clonotype has ten or more counts. The chain uses TRBV6-5 and TRBJ2-7; TRBD1 aligns across 7 bases. V was pared by 6 bases and J by 12 bases, with 11 bases of the junction left unmatched. CDR3 size: 12 residues. The V gene's germline CDR1 is MNHEY and CDR2 SVGAGI. This CDR3 reads CASRELTGSPYF. In DNA, the CDR3 is TGTGCCAGCAGGGAACTGACAGGGTCGCCGTACTTC.

The J gene is TRBJ2-7, the V gene TRBV12-3 or TRBV12-4, with D unclear. V was cut by 7 bases and J by 0 bases, with 13 bases left in between. The CDR3 consists of 14 residues. Here the CDR3 DNA reads TGTGCCAGCAATTACTCCCCCACCTCCTACGAGCAGTACTTC. Translation: CASNYSPTSYEQYF.

The V and J genes are TRBV25-1 and TRBJ2-1, with 7 bases identical to TRBD1. Germline CDR1 MGHDK, CDR2 SYGVNS. V shed 6 bases and J 7 bases; nucleotides not matched to a gene: 9. The CDR3 is 14 amino acids. In DNA, the CDR3 is TGTGCCAGCAGCTTTTCCGACAGGGAAAATGAGCAGTTCTTC. It translates to CASSFSDRENEQFF.